The TCR beta chain under discussion was sequenced for a study of cytomegalovirus exposure and HLA in healthy donors. The germline V gene encodes CDR1 LNHDA and CDR2 SQIVND (reference sequence). This CDR3 spans 14 amino acids. V lost 3 bases and J lost 6, with 12 bases in between. Study conclusions and caveats: The study labeled approximately 150 TCR beta chains cytomegalovirus-associated.

This clone was seen once. What it recognizes is unknown. Vbeta (60) and Jbeta (13) primers were used in the PCR. Profiling relied on immunoSEQ multiplex PCR, and the TCRdb table lists in-frame clones only, not all of them. Here the sample spans about 100,000 clones, 80% to 90% being singletons. This sequence joins TRBV19 and TRBJ2-1, with a tentative D call TRBD1 (5 bases). The sequencing sample was made of PBMCs. The clonotype originates from a woman under 30 in good health and CMV-seronegative. The chain's CDR3 is CASSMTARANEQFF. CDR3 DNA: TGTGCCAGTAGTATGACCGCCAGGGCCAATGAGCAGTTCTTC.